This T cell receptor beta chain derives from a study of identifying expanded T cells in peripheral blood. Study-wide points: Variance in clone template counts between approximately 2-week samples significantly increased with total template count across all healthy donors. Differentially abundant clones: about 1.2 between replicates, about 15 at two to three weeks, 18 to 20 at four.

Profiled with immunoSEQ multiplex PCR; TCRdb holds only in-frame clones, not every one. The data hold fewer than 65,000 clones, with over 75% observed a single time. During the collection period, no donor immune events like infections were recorded. Worth noting for this clone: Its target is not known.

The CDR3 length is 12 residues. V was cut by 4 bases and J by 6 bases, with 7 bases left in between. Germline assignment: CDR1 MGHDK and CDR2 SYGVNS. The chain has TRBV25-1 and TRBJ2-1; TRBD1 is a possible D gene (6 bases). The source of this sequence is a person aged 18-70 years in good health. What was sequenced was blood. For the CDR3, the DNA is TGTGCCAGCAGTGTAGGGGGCAATGAGCAGTTCTTC. This gives the protein CASSVGGNEQFF.